This TCR beta chain was observed in a study of shared clonotypes between healthy human individuals. The overall study: CD8 memory received one plate per donor, CD8 naive two, CD4 memory three and CD4 naive three.

Only in-frame clones appear in the TCRdb table, and some are missing; sequencing was by immunoSEQ multiplex PCR. The sample lists roughly 1 million clones; around 74% were seen once. The CDR3 runs 14 residues. Germline V CDR1 and CDR2: SEHNR, FQNEAQ (reference sequence). Trimming took 2 bases from V and 10 from J, leaving 14 bases between them. In this sample, this clone turned up once. Sequencing used memory CD4+ T cells sorted from blood. The subset is: CD45RA-negative fraction. This chain connects TRBV7-9 to TRBJ2-2; D not certain. This TCR derives from a man between 18 and 29 years old in good health. CDR3 protein: CASSLRESPPELFF. As DNA, the CDR3 is TGTGCCAGCAGCTTACGTGAGTCCCCCCCGGAGCTGTTTTTT.